Only a few counts were recorded for the clone carrying this T cell receptor beta chain. Its cognate antigen is unknown. From RNA transcripts, TCR beta CDR3 regions were amplified. First-round RT-PCR with HTBI primers amplified the TCR CDR3 region. Via MiXCR, TCRdb re-called the multiplex PCR reads, giving one row per CDR3 protein. The sample has around 660,000 distinct CDR3 sequences; about 45% are singletons. Criteria for exclusion of patients were uncontrolled infection, other autoimmune disease, pregnancy or lactation. The record originates from a study of T cells in Graves' hyperthyroidism and ophthalmopathy. Whole-study results and caveats: Stable hyperthyroidism was separated from ophthalmopathy by a model based on 13 V-J features. The majority of expanded thyroid clonotypes above 0.001 also appeared in blood. A median around 5.9 months before onset, the model predicted ophthalmopathy.

Germline V gene sequence: CDR1 SGHDN, CDR2 FVKESK. CDR3 length: 15 amino acids. Trimming took off 1 base at V and 8 bases at J, with 12 bases between the two ends. The J gene is TRBJ1-6, the V gene TRBV14; D ambiguous. Sequenced: peripheral blood or thyroid tissue (not recorded which). This clonotype was obtained from an adult man with Graves' disease, either hyperthyroidism or ophthalmopathy (not recorded which). For the CDR3, the DNA is TGTGCCAGCAGCCAAGCGGGGAGGGTTGATTCACCCCTCCACTTT. Protein product: CASSQAGRVDSPLHF.